Following are 5 T cell receptor beta chains from one sample sequenced in a study of breast tumors, draining lymph nodes, adjacent tissues. Via MiXCR, TCRdb re-called the multiplex PCR reads, giving one row per CDR3 protein. The sample lists some 170,000 distinct CDR3 sequences; 30% to 35% were seen once. Axillary draining lymph nodes of breast cancer patients supplied the node samples. The specimen sequenced was axillary lymph node tissue. These receptors were taken from a female donor with breast cancer. Some clones in this sample may be carry-over from other donors' samples.

V and J are TRBV2 and TRBJ2-7; D unclear. The V gene lost 3 bases and the J gene lost 3 bases, with 9 bases spanning the gap. Germline values: CDR1 SNHLY, CDR2 FYNNEI. The CDR3 has 13 residues. CDR3 bases: TGTGCCAGCAGTGATTGGTCGAACTACGAGCAGTACTTC. This encodes CASSDWSNYEQYF. Variable domain in full (rest from reference TRBV2 and TRBJ2-7): EPEVTQTPSHQVTQMGQEVILRCVPISNHLYFYWYRQILGQKVEFLVSFYNNEISEKSEIFDDQFSVERPDGSNFTLKIRSTKLEDSAMYFCASSDWSNYEQYFGPGTRLTVT.

This clonotype was found once. This rearrangement joins TRBV20-1 to TRBJ2-1; 8 nucleotides match TRBD2. CDR1 and CDR2 (germline): DFQATT, SNEGSKA (reference sequence). The junction had 8 bases not matched to a gene; V was cut back by 5 bases and J by 5 bases. This CDR3 has 14 residues. The DNA for the CDR3 is TGCAGTGCTGCGGGACTAGGGGGGCACAATGAGCAGTTCTTC. Translated: CSAAGLGGHNEQFF.

A note on this clonotype: A junction boundary mismatches the germline segment, possibly from a read error. This rearrangement joins TRBV5-1 to TRBJ2-3, with a tentative D call TRBD2 (7 bases). The CDR3 contains 15 residues. CDR1 and CDR2 (germline): SGHRS, YFSETQ. The CDR3 protein is CTSSIGQTSTGTQYF. The DNA for the CDR3 is TGCACCAGCAGCATTGGACAGACTAGCACAGGTACGCAGTATTTT.

CDR3 residues: CASSSSRRDNTEAFF. CDR3 DNA: TGCGCCAGCAGCTCCTCGCGCAGGGATAACACTGAAGCTTTCTTT. The V gene is TRBV5-1, the J gene TRBJ1-1, with D perhaps matching TRBD1 (5 bases). The CDR3 has 15 amino acids. Germline assignment: CDR1 SGHRS and CDR2 YFSETQ. The V gene lost 3 bases and the J gene lost 2 bases, with 14 bases spanning the gap. Full variable domain (outside the CDR3, taken from reference TRBV5-1 and TRBJ1-1): KAGVTQTPRYLIKTRGQQVTLSCSPISGHRSVSWYQQTPGQGLQFLFEYFSETQRNKGNFPGRFSGRQFSNSRSEMNVSTLELGDSALYLCASSSSRRDNTEAFFGQGTRLTVV.

This chain links TRBV7-8 with TRBJ1-5, with a possible D match to TRBD1 (6 bases). Germline CDR1 SGHVS, CDR2 FQNEAQ. V lost 1 base and J 7 bases, leaving 14 bases between the germline ends. The CDR3 spans 15 residues. This chain's CDR3 is CASSLGQGYEQPQHF. The DNA of the CDR3 is TGTGCCAGCAGCTTAGGGCAGGGGTACGAGCAGCCCCAGCATTTT.